The next 20 T cell receptor beta chains were all read from a single sample in a study of Ad26.COV2.S vaccination and SARS-CoV-2 variants. Documented treatment: 19 received Ad26.COV2.S at low or high dose, single or two shots; about 5 received placebo; per-sample allocation not given. Sampling happened 63 days after the first vaccine or placebo injection. Here immunoSEQ multiplex PCR was the method, and the copy in TCRdb shows in-frame clones only, minus some. The sample contains some 390,000 clones, approximately 86% of which appear only once. Sequences were derived from peripheral blood, sampled in a trial of Ad26.COV2.S vaccine versus placebo. These receptors were taken from a person aged 18 to 65 who received the Ad26.COV2.S COVID-19 vaccine or a placebo.

The gene calls are TRBV4-1 and TRBJ1-2, with a tentative D call TRBD1 (5 bases). Germline V CDR1 and CDR2: MGHRA, YSYEKL. Trimming stripped 3 bases from V and 8 bases from J, with 22 bases between. The CDR3 contains 16 residues. The CDR3 nucleotides read TGCGCCAGCAGCCATCGCTCGGCCAGGGAGGGTGTCGGCTACACCTTC. Its protein product is CASSHRSAREGVGYTF.

The rearrangement links TRBV9 to TRBJ2-5; 8 bases line up with TRBD2. V lost 0 bases and J lost 1; bases outside the gene matches: 5. Germline CDR1 and CDR2: SGDLS and YYNGEE. The CDR3 sequence is 16 residues long. This chain's CDR3 is CASSVGGGGSQETQYF. CDR3 bases: TGTGCCAGCAGCGTAGGTGGCGGGGGGTCCCAAGAGACCCAGTACTTC.

A single count supports this clone. This chain uses TRBV6-1 with TRBJ1-5; unclear D gene. Germline CDR1 is MNHNS and CDR2 is SASEGT. CDR3 length: 15 residues. Trimming stripped 0 bases from V and 0 bases from J, with 6 bases between. The CDR3 protein is CASSEAGISNQPQHF. Written as DNA, the CDR3 is TGTGCCAGCAGTGAAGCGGGTATTAGCAATCAGCCCCAGCATTTT.

This clone was seen once. This chain uses TRBV5-1 with TRBJ2-1; tentative D call: TRBD1 (6 bases). V was pared by 0 bases and J by 4 bases, with 8 bases between. In germline, CDR1 is SGHRS, CDR2 YFSETQ. This CDR3 is built from 14 residues. CDR3 nucleotide sequence: TGCGCCAGCAGCTTGGGACAGGAGTACAATGAGCAGTTCTTC. Amino acids: CASSLGQEYNEQFF.

The chain employs TRBV30 and TRBJ2-5, with D tentatively TRBD2 (5 bases). Trimming left V 0 bases short and J 5 bases short, with 7 bases between. The CDR3 length is 12 residues. Germline V gene data show CDR1 as GTSNPN and CDR2 as SVGIG (reference sequence). The CDR3 here is CAWSVLGETQYF. The CDR3 DNA is TGTGCCTGGAGTGTACTAGGGGAGACCCAGTACTTC.

The chain links TRBV7-9 to TRBJ2-3, with a possible D match to TRBD2 (6 bases). The CDR3 runs to 15 residues. CDR1 is SEHNR, CDR2 FQNEAQ, per germline (reference sequence). V was clipped by 3 bases and J by 5 bases, with 15 bases between them. CDR3 coding DNA: TGTGCCAGCAGCTTGGGACTTTACGAGGGAGATACGCAGTATTTT. Translated: CASSLGLYEGDTQYF.

The chain has TRBV4-1 and TRBJ2-1, with D unresolved. Trimming cost V 4 bases and J 6 bases, with 16 bases left between them. In germline, CDR1 is MGHRA, CDR2 YSYEKL. The CDR3 runs 15 residues. Here the CDR3 DNA reads TGCGCCAGCAGCCTAAGCCTAGGAATCGGCAATGAGCAGTTCTTC. This encodes CASSLSLGIGNEQFF.

This clone was seen a single time. The chain has TRBV6-5 and TRBJ2-5, with TRBD2 identical over 9 bases. Trimming cost V 6 bases and J 2 bases; bases outside gene matches: 4. The CDR3 extends over 14 amino acids. CDR1 is MNHEY and CDR2 is SVGAGI in the germline V gene. The CDR3 protein is CASRRGGLQETQYF. The CDR3 DNA is TGTGCCAGCAGGCGGGGGGGCCTTCAAGAGACCCAGTACTTC.

The gene calls are TRBV30 and TRBJ2-1; the D is unclear. The CDR3 covers 13 residues. Looked up from germline, CDR1 is GTSNPN and CDR2 is SVGIG (reference sequence). V was trimmed by 6 bases and J by 2 bases, leaving 11 bases between them. CDR3 bases: TGTGCCTGCAACATCTGGCCCTACAATGAGCAGTTCTTC. Translation: CACNIWPYNEQFF.

This clone was seen only once. The chain uses TRBV3-1 (or the pseudogene TRBV3-2) and TRBJ2-7, with D perhaps matching TRBD2 (5 bases). Looked up from germline, CDR1 is LGHDT and CDR2 is YNNKEL (reference sequence). V gave up 1 base and J gave up 12 bases, with 13 bases separating them. The CDR3 is 12 residues long. The chain's CDR3 is CASSQGFLGVYF. The DNA for the CDR3 is TGTGCCAGCAGCCAAGGATTCCTCGGGGTGTACTTC.

This chain connects TRBV11-2 to TRBJ1-3; possibly TRBD1 for D (5 bases). V gave up 5 bases and J gave up 2 bases, with 22 bases separating them. The germline gives CDR1 SGHAT, CDR2 FQNNGV. The CDR3 totals 18 residues. CDR3 residues: CASSPQMGGRATGNTIYF. CDR3 DNA: TGTGCCAGCAGCCCCCAAATGGGGGGAAGAGCGACTGGAAACACCATATATTTT. Complete variable domain (other parts from reference TRBV11-2 and TRBJ1-3): EAGVAQSPRYKIIEKRQSVAFWCNPISGHATLYWYQQILGQGPKLLIQFQNNGVVDDSQLPKDRFSAERLKGVDSTLKIQPAKLEDSAVYLCASSPQMGGRATGNTIYFGEGSWLTVV.

V usage is TRBV9 and J usage is TRBJ2-3; 10 bases are shared with TRBD2. V lost 3 bases to trimming and J lost 0 bases; unmatched junction nucleotides: 1. CDR1 SGDLS and CDR2 YYNGEE come from the germline V gene. The CDR3 totals 15 residues. The CDR3 loop reads CASSDSGGSTDTQYF. The CDR3 region has the DNA TGTGCCAGCAGCGATAGCGGGGGGAGCACAGATACGCAGTATTTT.

This clone was observed once. The rearrangement uses TRBV30 and TRBJ2-7; TRBD1 matches at 9 bases. Germline V gene sequence: CDR1 GTSNPN, CDR2 SVGIG (reference sequence). J gave up 5 bases and V 5 bases, and 4 bases lay outside the gene matches. This CDR3 spans 12 amino acids. The CDR3 nucleotides are TGTGCCTGGGCCCGGGACAGGGACGAGCAGTACTTC. Translated, it gives CAWARDRDEQYF.

The V and J genes are TRBV21-1 and TRBJ1-2. TRBV21-1 is a known pseudogene. This CDR3 is built from 16 residues. The DNA of the CDR3 is TGTGCCAGCAGCAAAGTAGGGCAGGCGAATACCTATGGCTACACCTTC. Residues: CASSKVGQANTYGYTF.

The J gene is TRBJ1-6, the V gene TRBV3-1 (or the pseudogene TRBV3-2), with a weak D call TRBD1 (6 bases). Trimming stripped 0 bases from V and 7 bases from J, with 16 bases between. This CDR3 is built from 17 residues. CDR1 is LGHDT and CDR2 is YNNKEL in the germline V gene (reference sequence). The CDR3 loop reads CASSQDGTTGENSPLHF. The CDR3 coding sequence is TGTGCCAGCAGCCAAGATGGGACAACGGGGGAAAATTCACCCCTCCACTTT.

The CDR3 reads CASSYSFGGGGTQYF. For the CDR3, the DNA is TGTGCCAGCAGTTACTCCTTCGGTGGGGGAGGGACCCAGTACTTC. The genes are TRBV6-5 and TRBJ2-5; D is perhaps TRBD2 (6 bases). The germline V gene has CDR1 MNHEY and CDR2 SVGAGI. The V gene lost 0 bases and the J gene lost 7 bases, with 15 bases spanning the gap. CDR3 length: 15 amino acids.

This clone was observed a few times. V gene TRBV18 combines with J gene TRBJ2-1, with a tentative D call TRBD2 (5 bases). V shed 6 bases and J shed 10 bases, with 13 bases lying between them. Germline assignment: CDR1 KGHSH and CDR2 LQKENI. The length of the CDR3 is 12 residues. The CDR3 loop reads CASSLTRAEQFF. The CDR3 bases are TGTGCCAGCTCCCTCACTAGGGCCGAGCAGTTCTTC.

The V and J genes are TRBV12-3 or TRBV12-4 and TRBJ1-1; D is unresolved. V lost 5 bases, J lost 3 bases, and 10 bases lay in between. The CDR3 has 13 amino acids. CDR3 in DNA: TGTGCCAGCAGTGAGCAGGTGGACACTGAAGCTTTCTTT. This encodes CASSEQVDTEAFF.

The chain recombines TRBV7-2 with TRBJ1-5; D is uncertain. V was pared by 5 bases and J by 5 bases, with 7 bases between. Germline V gene sequence: CDR1 SGHTA, CDR2 FQGNSA. The CDR3 totals 12 residues. The CDR3 DNA reads as TGTGCCAGCAGCCTTAAGGATCAGCCCCAGCATTTT. Amino acids: CASSLKDQPQHF. The entire variable domain, with the rest obtained from reference TRBV7-2 and TRBJ1-5, is as follows: GAGVSQSPSNKVTEKGKDVELRCDPISGHTALYWYRQSLGQGLEFLIYFQGNSAPDKSGLPSDRFSAERTGGSVSTLTIQRTQQEDSAVYLCASSLKDQPQHFGDGTRLSIL.

CDR3 amino acids: CASSQGEKLFF. DNA for the CDR3: TGTGCCAGCAGCCAAGGTGAAAAACTGTTTTTT. The V gene is TRBV12-3 or TRBV12-4, the J gene TRBJ1-4; D is unresolved. Deletions cut 6 bases from V and 7 bases from J, with 6 bases between. This CDR3 is built from 11 residues.